The next 27 T cell receptor beta chains were all read from a single sample in a study of a mutant IDH1 vaccine in newly diagnosed glioma. Using immunoSEQ multiplex PCR, the repertoire was profiled, and TCRdb retains in-frame clones only, with some absent. The repertoire holds approximately 39,000 clones, 80% to 90% seen once, with around 10% in the top ten. Their target antigens are unknown. Time point in this sample: week 5, during vaccination. Doses comprised 300 ug of mutant IDH1 20-mer peptide each, plus topical imiquimod. This specimen consisted of PBMCs, obtained from a glioma patient whose treatment included an IDH1 peptide vaccine. The origin of the receptors is a man in his fifties with glioma.

The gene calls are TRBV5-6 and TRBJ1-6; maybe TRBD1 (6 bases). The CDR3 covers 14 residues. The germline gives CDR1 SGHDT, CDR2 YYEEEE. V lost 4 bases to trimming and J lost 10 bases, with 15 bases between them. CDR3 amino acids: CASSLGTKTSPLHF. The CDR3 DNA is TGTGCCAGCAGCCTTGGGACAAAAACCTCACCCCTCCACTTT.

This sequence joins TRBV7-9 and TRBJ2-2, with 8 bases aligning to TRBD2. This CDR3 comprises 15 residues. V trimming: 2 bases; J trimming: 4 bases; junction bases outside the gene matches: 3. Germline-derived CDR1 and CDR2 are SEHNR and FQNEAQ (reference sequence). Written as DNA, the CDR3 is TGTGCCAGCAGCTTATCTGGGACTAGCACCGGGGAGCTGTTTTTT. Translating gives CASSLSGTSTGELFF.

This clone has a single count. The rearrangement links TRBV19 to TRBJ2-3, with 10 bases identical to TRBD2. This CDR3 has 14 residues. The ends lost 7 bases at V and 5 bases at J; junction bases unmatched: 6. Germline V lookup: CDR1 LNHDA, CDR2 SQIVND (reference sequence). CDR3 bases: TGTGCCAGTACCCACATAGCGGGAGGAGATACGCAGTATTTT. Translated, it gives CASTHIAGGDTQYF.

The chain recombines TRBV7-8 with TRBJ1-2; possible D gene TRBD1, 5 bases. The CDR3 runs 15 residues. Trimming removed 4 bases from V and 7 bases from J, with 19 bases in between. The germline CDR1 and CDR2 sequences are SGHVS and FQNEAQ. Written as DNA, the CDR3 is TGTGCCAGCAGCTCGAGGAGGGGACGACCGGGTGGCTACACCTTC. It codes for CASSSRRGRPGGYTF. The full variable domain, its missing parts supplied by reference TRBV7-8 and TRBJ1-2, is GAGVSQSPRYKVAKRGQDVALRCDPISGHVSLFWYQQALGQGPEFLTYFQNEAQLDKSGLPSDRFFAERPEGSVSTLKIQRTQQEDSAVYLCASSSRRGRPGGYTFGSGTRLTVV.

The chain recombines TRBV4-1 with TRBJ1-1; no clear D gene. Trimming took off 0 bases at V and 1 base at J, with 6 bases between the two ends. CDR1 is MGHRA, CDR2 YSYEKL, per germline. This CDR3 spans 14 amino acids. The CDR3 nucleotides read TGCGCCAGCAGCCAAGAACCGGGGAACACTGAAGCTTTCTTT. Its translation is CASSQEPGNTEAFF.

J is TRBJ1-1 and V is TRBV4-1; D is perhaps TRBD1 (5 bases). The CDR3 spans 14 residues. The germline V and J ends were trimmed by 4 bases and 1 base, with 10 bases remaining between them. Germline V lookup: CDR1 MGHRA, CDR2 YSYEKL. CDR3 DNA sequence: TGCGCCAGCAGCCCTCCGAGGGGGAACACTGAAGCTTTCTTT. Its protein product is CASSPPRGNTEAFF.

The V gene is TRBV19, the J gene TRBJ1-3; D is ambiguous. With 3 bases removed from V and 2 bases from J, the gap between germline ends came to 11 bases. Germline CDR1 is LNHDA and CDR2 is SQIVND (reference sequence). The CDR3 length is 15 residues. CDR3 amino acids: CASSIKVDAGNTIYF. DNA of the CDR3: TGTGCCAGTAGTATCAAAGTTGATGCTGGAAACACCATATATTTT.

This clone was seen once. The gene calls are TRBV25-1 and TRBJ2-3, with 14 bases aligning to TRBD2. Germline assignment: CDR1 MGHDK and CDR2 SYGVNS. The CDR3 loop spans 18 amino acids. J gave up 4 bases and V 3 bases, and 9 bases lay outside the gene matches. CDR3 in amino acids: CASSDPPGLAGEADTQYF. CDR3 DNA: TGTGCCAGCAGTGATCCCCCGGGACTAGCGGGAGAGGCAGATACGCAGTATTTT. Variable domain in full (rest from reference TRBV25-1 and TRBJ2-3): EADIYQTPRYLVIGTGKKITLECSQTMGHDKMYWYQQDPGMELHLIHYSYGVNSTEKGDLSSESTVSRIRTEHFPLTLESARPSHTSQYLCASSDPPGLAGEADTQYFGPGTRLTVL.

The chain joins TRBV13 to TRBJ2-7; unclear D gene. V lost 5 bases to trimming and J lost 0 bases, with 14 bases between them. There are 15 residues in the CDR3. Germline V gives CDR1 PRHDT, CDR2 FYEKMQ (reference sequence). The CDR3, as DNA: TGTGCCAGCAGCCCCGCCCCCCAGAGCTCCTACGAGCAGTACTTC. Its translation is CASSPAPQSSYEQYF. Full variable domain (rest looked up from reference TRBV13 and TRBJ2-7): AAGVIQSPRHLIKEKRETATLKCYPIPRHDTVYWYQQGPGQDPQFLISFYEKMQSDKGSIPDRFSAQQFSDYHSELNMSSLELGDSALYFCASSPAPQSSYEQYFGPGTRLTVT.

This clone was seen a single time. The rearrangement uses TRBV19 and TRBJ1-4; D is uncertain. CDR3 length: 14 amino acids. CDR1 and CDR2 from the germline V gene are LNHDA and SQIVND (reference sequence). V was trimmed by 4 bases and J by 4 bases, leaving 10 bases between them. The CDR3 DNA follows: TGTGCCAGTAGTAGAACCGGGTTTAATGAAAAACTGTTTTTT. It translates to CASSRTGFNEKLFF.

The chain recombines TRBV18 with TRBJ1-2, with D maybe TRBD1 (6 bases). This CDR3 is 13 amino acids long. V lost 3 bases to trimming and J lost 6 bases, with 11 bases between them. The germline gives CDR1 KGHSH, CDR2 LQKENI. The CDR3 nucleotides are TGTGCCAGCTCACCCCAGGGGAGTGATGGCTACACCTTC. Residues: CASSPQGSDGYTF.

This sequence joins TRBV28 and TRBJ1-1; D is uncertain. CDR1 and CDR2 from the germline V gene are MDHEN and SYDVKM. The V and J ends lost 5 bases and 0 bases respectively, with 7 bases between them. The CDR3 length is 13 residues. The CDR3 loop reads CASSGFVNTEAFF. DNA for the CDR3: TGTGCCAGCAGTGGATTTGTGAACACTGAAGCTTTCTTT.

This clone came up a few times. The chain is built from TRBV2 and TRBJ1-2, with 8 bases matching TRBD1. The CDR3 runs to 12 residues. V was clipped by 4 bases and J by 7 bases; unmatched bases: 2. Per germline, CDR1 SNHLY and CDR2 FYNNEI. The CDR3 DNA reads as TGTGCCAGCAGTGTACAGGGGGGTGGCTACACCTTC. Its translation is CASSVQGGGYTF.

This clone has only a few counts. The chain is built from TRBV7-8 and TRBJ1-4, with D uncertain. Trimming took off 1 base at V and 6 bases at J, with 9 bases between the two ends. The CDR3 is 14 amino acids. Germline V gene data show CDR1 as SGHVS and CDR2 as FQNEAQ. The chain's CDR3 is CASSLGPYDEKLFF. DNA for the CDR3: TGTGCCAGCAGCTTAGGCCCGTATGATGAAAAACTGTTTTTT.

The chain links TRBV18 to TRBJ1-1; D gene uncertain. CDR1 KGHSH and CDR2 LQKENI come from the germline V gene. This CDR3 region has 12 residues. V lost 2 bases and J lost 1, with 2 bases in between. CDR3: CASSPGNTEAFF. For the CDR3, the DNA is TGTGCCAGCTCACCAGGGAACACTGAAGCTTTCTTT. Full variable domain (outside the CDR3, taken from reference TRBV18 and TRBJ1-1): NAGVMQNPRHLVRRRGQEARLRCSPMKGHSHVYWYRQLPEEGLKFMVYLQKENIIDESGMPKERFSAEFPKEGPSILRIQQVVRGDSAAYFCASSPGNTEAFFGQGTRLTVV.

In DNA form, the CDR3 reads TGTGCCAGCAGTTACCTGGGACAGGGGGATTCACCCCTCCACTTT. Protein: CASSYLGQGDSPLHF. V gene TRBV6-6 combines with J gene TRBJ1-6; 11 bases fit TRBD1. The CDR3 contains 15 residues. Germline assignment: CDR1 MNHNY and CDR2 SVGAGI (reference sequence). The junction had 2 bases not matched to a gene; V was cut back by 2 bases and J by 8 bases.

This chain uses TRBV11-3 with TRBJ2-5, with TRBD1 as a possible D gene (5 bases). V was clipped by 7 bases and J by 5 bases, with 20 bases between them. This CDR3 has 15 amino acids. Germline CDR1 and CDR2: SGHNT and YENEEA. CDR3 amino acids: CASNLGADLGETQYF. CDR3 DNA sequence: TGTGCCAGCAATCTTGGGGCGGACCTGGGGGAGACCCAGTACTTC.

J is TRBJ1-5 and V is TRBV28; D possibly corresponds to TRBD1 (6 bases). CDR1 MDHEN and CDR2 SYDVKM come from the germline V gene. Trimming left V 6 bases short and J 4 bases short, with 13 bases between. This CDR3 spans 14 amino acids. CDR3 sequence (DNA): TGTGCCAGCAGCCGACAGGAGCCGAATCAGCCCCAGCATTTT. Residues: CASSRQEPNQPQHF.

CDR3 sequence: CASKNLAGEWNEQFF. CDR3 DNA: TGTGCCAGCAAGAACCTAGCGGGAGAATGGAATGAGCAGTTCTTC. The chain recombines TRBV2 with TRBJ2-1; 10 positions agree with TRBD2. CDR3 length equals 15 residues. Losses at the gene ends were 7 bases for V and 7 bases for J; bases not matched to a gene: 10. The germline gives CDR1 SNHLY, CDR2 FYNNEI. The full variable domain, completed using reference TRBV2 and TRBJ2-1, is EPEVTQTPSHQVTQMGQEVILRCVPISNHLYFYWYRQILGQKVEFLVSFYNNEISEKSEIFDDQFSVERPDGSNFTLKIRSTKLEDSAMYFCASKNLAGEWNEQFFGPGTRLTVL.

The chain couples TRBV18 to TRBJ1-2, with 10 nucleotides matching TRBD1. This CDR3 comprises 16 residues. V lost 0 bases and J lost 5; bases outside the gene matches: 6. Germline CDR1 and CDR2: KGHSH and LQKENI. In nucleotides, the CDR3 is TGTGCCAGCTCACCACCGTCGCGGGACAGGGGTTATGGCTACACCTTC. Protein product: CASSPPSRDRGYGYTF.

This sequence joins TRBV7-2 and TRBJ2-5; 8 positions match TRBD1. The trim removed 4 bases at V and 3 bases at J, leaving 7 bases unmatched. This CDR3 is 15 amino acids long. Germline lookup yields CDR1 SGHTA and CDR2 FQGNSA. CDR3 nucleotides: TGTGCCAGCAGCTCCCTCGGACAGGGCGAAGAGACCCAGTACTTC. Protein: CASSSLGQGEETQYF.

A single count supports this clone. The rearrangement links TRBV6-6 to TRBJ2-2; tentative D call: TRBD1 (6 bases). The CDR3 contains 12 residues. Between the trimmed V and J ends, which lost 7 bases and 3 bases, there was a span of 6 bases. Germline V CDR1 and CDR2: MNHNY, SVGAGI (reference sequence). CDR3 DNA sequence: TGTGCCAGCACAGGGGACACCGGGGAGCTGTTTTTT. This gives the protein CASTGDTGELFF.

In this sample, this clone turned up a few times. One end of the junction varies from germline; a read error may be responsible. This chain links TRBV6-1 with TRBJ2-3; 8 nucleotides align to TRBD2. Germline lookup yields CDR1 MNHNS and CDR2 SASEGT. The CDR3 loop spans 14 amino acids. The chain's CDR3 is CASREAGGTDTQYF. The CDR3 DNA reads TGTGCCAGCAGAGAAGCGGGAGGCACAGATACGCAGTATTTT.

This clone is a singleton in its sample. The J gene is TRBJ2-3, the V gene TRBV13; D not certain. The CDR3 loop spans 16 amino acids. Deletions cut 6 bases from V and 3 bases from J, with 19 bases between. CDR1 and CDR2 (germline): PRHDT, FYEKMQ (reference sequence). The CDR3 region is CASSLRASVTTDTQYF. CDR3 nucleotide sequence: TGTGCCAGCAGTCTAAGAGCGTCCGTCACGACAGATACGCAGTATTTT.

The chain uses TRBV18 and TRBJ1-1, with D hard to call. Germline CDR1 reads KGHSH; CDR2 reads LQKENI. Trimming pared 2 bases from V and 3 bases from J, leaving 1 base between. The CDR3 loop spans 11 amino acids. The CDR3: CASSPDTEAFF. In DNA form, the CDR3 reads TGTGCCAGCTCACCAGACACTGAAGCTTTCTTT.

This chain connects TRBV6-5 to TRBJ2-7; 10 nucleotides agree with TRBD1. Unmatched junction bases numbered 6, after V lost 4 bases and J lost 6 bases. CDR1 is MNHEY, CDR2 SVGAGI, per germline. The CDR3 has 14 residues. The CDR3 loop reads CASSSGTGEVEQYF. The CDR3 bases are TGTGCCAGCAGTTCCGGGACAGGGGAGGTCGAGCAGTACTTC.

The V gene is TRBV27, the J gene TRBJ2-1, with D possibly matching TRBD2 (6 bases). V shed 7 bases and J shed 7 bases, with 20 bases lying between them. CDR3 size: 15 residues. The germline CDR1 and CDR2 sequences are MNHEY and SMNVEV (reference sequence). CDR3 in amino acids: CASNPLPLARNEQFF. In nucleotides, the CDR3 is TGTGCCAGCAATCCCCTCCCGCTAGCGAGGAATGAGCAGTTCTTC.